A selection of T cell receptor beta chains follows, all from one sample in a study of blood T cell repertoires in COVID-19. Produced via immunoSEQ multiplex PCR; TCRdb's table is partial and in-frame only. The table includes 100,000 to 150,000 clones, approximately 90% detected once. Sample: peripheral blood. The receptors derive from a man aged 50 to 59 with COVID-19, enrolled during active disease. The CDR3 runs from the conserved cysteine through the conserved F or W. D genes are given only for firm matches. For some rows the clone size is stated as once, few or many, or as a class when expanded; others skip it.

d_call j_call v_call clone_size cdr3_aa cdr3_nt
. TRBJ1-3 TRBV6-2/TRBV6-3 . CASSRGTSSGNTIYF TGTGCCAGCAGCCGCGGGACGAGCTCTGGAAACACCATATATTTT
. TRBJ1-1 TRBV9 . CASSPAAPNTEAFF TGTGCCAGCAGCCCAGCGGCACCGAACACTGAAGCTTTCTTT
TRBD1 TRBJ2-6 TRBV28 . CASSLWTGDSGANVLTF TGTGCCAGCAGTTTGTGGACAGGGGACTCTGGGGCCAACGTCCTGACTTTC
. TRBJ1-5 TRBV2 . CASSAARNQPQHF TGTGCCAGCAGTGCAGCTCGGAATCAGCCCCAGCATTTT
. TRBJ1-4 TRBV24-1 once CATSDLSGKKLFF TGTGCCACCAGTGATCTTTCGGGAAAAAAACTGTTTTTT
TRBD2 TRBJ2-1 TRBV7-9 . CASGLRGGIRNEQFF TGTGCCAGCGGCCTGCGGGGGGGTATTAGGAATGAGCAGTTCTTC
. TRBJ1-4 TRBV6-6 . CASRSIQTNEKLFF TGTGCCAGCAGGTCGATACAGACTAATGAAAAACTGTTTTTT
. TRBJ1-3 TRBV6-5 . CASRLTRTGNTIYF TGTGCCAGCAGACTAACAAGGACTGGAAACACCATATATTTT
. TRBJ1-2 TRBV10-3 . CAISESTGSQRDYGYTF TGTGCCATCAGTGAGTCCACCGGGTCCCAGCGGGACTATGGCTACACCTTC
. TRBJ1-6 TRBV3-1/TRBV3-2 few CASSQPGSPLHF TGTGCCAGCAGCCAACCCGGTTCACCCCTCCACTTT
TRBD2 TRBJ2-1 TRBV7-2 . CASIGGGTYNEQFF TGTGCCAGCATTGGCGGGGGAACCTACAATGAGCAGTTCTTC
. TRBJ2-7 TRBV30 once CAWSRRSPYEQYF TGTGCCTGGAGTCGCAGGTCCCCCTACGAGCAGTACTTC
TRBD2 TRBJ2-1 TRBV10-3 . CAISESGGTYNEQFF TGTGCCATCAGTGAATCGGGGGGTACCTACAATGAGCAGTTCTTC
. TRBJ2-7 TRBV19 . CASSTSLSTVEQYF TGTGCCAGTAGTACGAGTCTCTCCACGGTCGAGCAGTACTTC
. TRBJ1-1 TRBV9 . CASSRGRVNTEAFF TGTGCCAGCAGCAGGGGGAGGGTGAACACTGAAGCTTTCTTT
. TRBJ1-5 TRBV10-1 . CASSLYMGRHYSSGNQPQHF TGCGCCAGCAGTCTTTATATGGGGCGCCATTATTCGTCGGGCAATCAGCCCCAGCATTTT
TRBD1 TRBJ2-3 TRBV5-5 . CASSLELQGAPDTQYF TGTGCCAGCAGCTTGGAACTACAGGGGGCGCCGGATACGCAGTATTTT
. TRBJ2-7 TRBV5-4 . CASSLGGSGRAYEQYF TGTGCCAGCAGCTTGGGTGGTAGCGGTAGGGCCTACGAGCAGTACTTC
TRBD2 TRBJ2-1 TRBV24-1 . CATSDVGLAGGHPEQFF TGTGCCACCAGTGATGTTGGTCTAGCGGGAGGGCATCCTGAGCAGTTCTTC
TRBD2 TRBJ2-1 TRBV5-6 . CASSPSGRYNEQFF TGTGCCAGCAGCCCTAGCGGGAGGTACAATGAGCAGTTCTTC